This T cell receptor beta chain was documented in a study of T cells after yellow fever vaccination. Whole-study context: Preparation of fractions with low cell numbers was performed using SMART-Seq v4 Ultra Low Input. Study conclusions and caveats: Faster peaking, at day 5 versus 15, marked a secondary response that was weaker. Clones from primary vaccination mostly reappeared after the booster (96% CD4, approximately 86% CD8).

This clonotype was counted between two and nine times. Its cognate antigen is unknown. V shed 6 bases and J shed 4 bases, with 18 bases lying between them. This CDR3 comprises 15 residues. The 5'RACE template-switching step produced TCR cDNA and added a universal primer site and UMIs. MiXCR, run by TCRdb on the 5' RACE reads, gives a single entry per CDR3 protein. The table has some 340,000 distinct CDR3 sequences, approximately 11% seen once; the top ten hold approximately 3.3%. V gene TRBV12-3 or TRBV12-4 combines with J gene TRBJ1-1; a weak D match, TRBD1 (6 bases). The sequence was collected from a man between 18 and 35 years old who received the YFV17D yellow fever vaccine. The specimen was CD4+ T cells sorted from PBMCs, collected 45 days after the yellow fever booster vaccination. The CDR3 protein is CASRPYTGLGTEAFF. CDR3 nucleotides: TGTGCCAGCAGACCCTACACAGGGCTCGGCACTGAAGCTTTCTTT.